This entry lists 2 T cell receptor beta chains sequenced from one sample in a study of regulatory T cells in long-lasting Graves disease. Relying on iRepertoire HTBI primers and Arm-PCR of CDR3 regions, the team built TCR beta libraries. TCRdb used MiXCR to reprocess the multiplex PCR reads, holding one entry per CDR3 protein. This sample has 300,000 to 350,000 distinct CDR3 sequences, with 15% to 20% found just once. Time point in this sample: persistent/refractory GD, antithyroid drugs over 5 years with positive TRAb. Extracted RNA from PBMCs served as the source of the TCR library. The source was peripheral blood mononuclear cells (PBMCs), collected when the disease was refractory, from a patient treated with antithyroid drugs. These receptors all stem from a female donor with Graves disease.

Note on this clonotype: Since a much larger clone is just one base distant, this may be a read error. The chain combines TRBV2 with TRBJ2-7, with TRBD2 as a possible D gene (7 bases). Germline-derived CDR1 and CDR2 are SNHLY and FYNNEI. This CDR3 contains 13 residues. The CDR3 loop reads CVSKGGGSYEQYF. In DNA form, the CDR3 reads TGTGTCAGCAAGGGGGGGGGCTCCTACGAGCAGTACTTC.

This clonotype was counted many times. The chain joins TRBV3-1 to TRBJ1-2, with D perhaps matching TRBD1 (6 bases). V lost 5 bases and J 8 bases, leaving 15 bases between the germline ends. Germline V lookup: CDR1 LGHDT, CDR2 YNNKEL (reference sequence). The length of the CDR3 is 13 residues. CDR3: CASSLGGAWGYTF. CDR3 in DNA: TGTGCCAGCAGCTTAGGGGGGGCATGGGGCTACACCTTC.